The present T cell receptor beta chain was sequenced within a study of identifying expanded T cells in peripheral blood. Notes on this clone: Its antigen is currently unknown.

Study-wide points: Across healthy donors, higher total template counts meant significantly greater roughly 2-week count variance.

Produced via immunoSEQ multiplex PCR; TCRdb's table is partial and in-frame only. This sample has 50,000 to 75,000 clones, with about 89% found just once. The CDR3 has 16 residues. Germline lookup yields CDR1 ENHRY and CDR2 SYGVKD. With V trimmed by 4 bases and J by 0 bases, 6 bases remained unmatched. This chain uses TRBV10-3 with TRBJ1-2; 9 bases agree with TRBD1. Source material: blood. The source is a person aged 18 to 70 in good health. The CDR3 bases are TGTGCCATCAGTGGGGGACAGGGATTAGCTAACTATGGCTACACCTTC. Its protein product is CAISGGQGLANYGYTF.